The source of this TCR beta chain is a study of tumor and adjacent non-tumor tissue in lung cancer. About the research overall: There were 11 to 13 adenocarcinoma, a couple of squamous cell carcinoma and 1 small cell lung cancer cases. About 4.17 million productive TCRbeta reads were obtained per sample on average.

Whole-study findings and limits: Normal lung showed higher cumulative top 100 clone frequency than tumor. Tumor tissue had significantly higher TCR diversity than normal lung.

TCRbeta libraries were built with three rounds of nested PCR, modified from ARM-PCR. TCRdb re-called the multiplex PCR reads through MiXCR, storing one row per CDR3 protein. The table shows around 71,000 distinct CDR3 sequences, with 55% to 75% occurring only once. On this clonotype: No antigen is known for it. Because the CDR3 is missing its conserved closing phenylalanine or tryptophan, this is likely a read error.

This sample's RNA came from whole unsorted tissue. The sample taken for sequencing was lung tumor tissue. This TCR was sampled from a woman in her thirties or forties with non-small cell lung cancer.

DNA for the CDR3: TGTGCCAGCAGCCCACGGGGGAACACCGTGGAGCTGTTTTCT. This encodes CASSPRGNTVELFS. The chain couples TRBV11-3 to TRBJ2-2, with D perhaps matching TRBD2 (6 bases). This CDR3 is built from 14 residues. From germline, CDR1 is SGHNT and CDR2 YENEEA.